A single sample is the source of the 6 T cell receptor beta chains below, sequenced in a study of identical twins. TCRdb analysed the 5' RACE reads with MiXCR anew, one entry per CDR3 protein. This repertoire shows about 900,000 distinct CDR3 sequences, approximately 13% found once; its top ten account for around 1.5%. These data also formed part of another study, on yellow fever vaccine responses in identical twins.

The material sequenced was PBMCs. The receptors shown here come from a woman under 30 in good health.

The sample holds a few counts of this clonotype. This chain joins TRBV10-3 and TRBJ2-7, with TRBD1 as a possible D gene (7 bases). Trimming shortened V by 10 bases and J by 6 bases, and 13 bases separated the two germline ends. The CDR3 has 11 amino acids. Germline CDR1 ENHRY, CDR2 SYGVKD. CDR3 in DNA: TGTGCCACAGGGGGGCAGCTCGAGCAGTACTTC. This gives the protein CATGGQLEQYF.

This rearrangement joins TRBV5-1 to TRBJ2-1, with 9 bases identical to TRBD2. The V and J ends lost 3 bases and 4 bases, in that order; junction bases with no gene match: 11. Germline V gene data show CDR1 as SGHRS and CDR2 as YFSETQ. The CDR3 extends over 17 amino acids. This chain's CDR3 is CASSSTLFSGGYNEQFF. CDR3 coding DNA: TGCGCCAGCAGCTCAACTCTGTTTAGCGGGGGTTACAATGAGCAGTTCTTC. The whole variable domain, filled in from reference TRBV5-1 and TRBJ2-1, reads KAGVTQTPRYLIKTRGQQVTLSCSPISGHRSVSWYQQTPGQGLQFLFEYFSETQRNKGNFPGRFSGRQFSNSRSEMNVSTLELGDSALYLCASSSTLFSGGYNEQFFGPGTRLTVL.

This chain joins TRBV10-3 and TRBJ2-1; 9 bases fit TRBD2. Per the germline V gene, CDR1 is ENHRY and CDR2 is SYGVKD. The CDR3 has 11 amino acids. Trimming cost V 7 bases and J 16 bases; bases outside gene matches: 8. As DNA, the CDR3 is TGTGCCATCAATTCTAGCGGGGCTCGATTCTTC. This translates into CAINSSGARFF.

V gene TRBV29-1 combines with J gene TRBJ2-7; a weak D match, TRBD2 (5 bases). CDR1 is SQVTM and CDR2 is ANQGSEA in the germline V gene. CDR3 length: 15 residues. V shed 6 bases and J shed 2 bases, with 20 bases lying between them. The CDR3 here is CSVADSGGRAYEQYF. The DNA for the CDR3 is TGCAGCGTCGCGGACTCGGGTGGCCGAGCCTACGAGCAGTACTTC.

This clonotype has more than one count but fewer than ten. This chain uses TRBV6-1 with TRBJ2-1; D is perhaps TRBD1 or TRBD2 (5 bases each). There are 16 residues in the CDR3. Trimming removed 6 bases from V and 7 bases from J, with 22 bases in between. Germline V gene sequence: CDR1 MNHNS, CDR2 SASEGT. The CDR3 region is CASSRLLPGRTNEQFF. As DNA, the CDR3 is TGTGCCAGCAGCCGACTCCTGCCGGGACGGACAAATGAGCAGTTCTTC.

The rearrangement links TRBV5-1 to TRBJ2-2; perhaps TRBD2 as D (5 bases). The V gene lost 4 bases and the J gene lost 5 bases, with 18 bases spanning the gap. The CDR3 totals 16 residues. CDR1 and CDR2 (germline): SGHRS, YFSETQ. The CDR3: CASSPSAKRETGELFF. CDR3 coding DNA: TGCGCCAGCAGCCCTTCGGCCAAGAGGGAAACCGGGGAGCTGTTTTTT.